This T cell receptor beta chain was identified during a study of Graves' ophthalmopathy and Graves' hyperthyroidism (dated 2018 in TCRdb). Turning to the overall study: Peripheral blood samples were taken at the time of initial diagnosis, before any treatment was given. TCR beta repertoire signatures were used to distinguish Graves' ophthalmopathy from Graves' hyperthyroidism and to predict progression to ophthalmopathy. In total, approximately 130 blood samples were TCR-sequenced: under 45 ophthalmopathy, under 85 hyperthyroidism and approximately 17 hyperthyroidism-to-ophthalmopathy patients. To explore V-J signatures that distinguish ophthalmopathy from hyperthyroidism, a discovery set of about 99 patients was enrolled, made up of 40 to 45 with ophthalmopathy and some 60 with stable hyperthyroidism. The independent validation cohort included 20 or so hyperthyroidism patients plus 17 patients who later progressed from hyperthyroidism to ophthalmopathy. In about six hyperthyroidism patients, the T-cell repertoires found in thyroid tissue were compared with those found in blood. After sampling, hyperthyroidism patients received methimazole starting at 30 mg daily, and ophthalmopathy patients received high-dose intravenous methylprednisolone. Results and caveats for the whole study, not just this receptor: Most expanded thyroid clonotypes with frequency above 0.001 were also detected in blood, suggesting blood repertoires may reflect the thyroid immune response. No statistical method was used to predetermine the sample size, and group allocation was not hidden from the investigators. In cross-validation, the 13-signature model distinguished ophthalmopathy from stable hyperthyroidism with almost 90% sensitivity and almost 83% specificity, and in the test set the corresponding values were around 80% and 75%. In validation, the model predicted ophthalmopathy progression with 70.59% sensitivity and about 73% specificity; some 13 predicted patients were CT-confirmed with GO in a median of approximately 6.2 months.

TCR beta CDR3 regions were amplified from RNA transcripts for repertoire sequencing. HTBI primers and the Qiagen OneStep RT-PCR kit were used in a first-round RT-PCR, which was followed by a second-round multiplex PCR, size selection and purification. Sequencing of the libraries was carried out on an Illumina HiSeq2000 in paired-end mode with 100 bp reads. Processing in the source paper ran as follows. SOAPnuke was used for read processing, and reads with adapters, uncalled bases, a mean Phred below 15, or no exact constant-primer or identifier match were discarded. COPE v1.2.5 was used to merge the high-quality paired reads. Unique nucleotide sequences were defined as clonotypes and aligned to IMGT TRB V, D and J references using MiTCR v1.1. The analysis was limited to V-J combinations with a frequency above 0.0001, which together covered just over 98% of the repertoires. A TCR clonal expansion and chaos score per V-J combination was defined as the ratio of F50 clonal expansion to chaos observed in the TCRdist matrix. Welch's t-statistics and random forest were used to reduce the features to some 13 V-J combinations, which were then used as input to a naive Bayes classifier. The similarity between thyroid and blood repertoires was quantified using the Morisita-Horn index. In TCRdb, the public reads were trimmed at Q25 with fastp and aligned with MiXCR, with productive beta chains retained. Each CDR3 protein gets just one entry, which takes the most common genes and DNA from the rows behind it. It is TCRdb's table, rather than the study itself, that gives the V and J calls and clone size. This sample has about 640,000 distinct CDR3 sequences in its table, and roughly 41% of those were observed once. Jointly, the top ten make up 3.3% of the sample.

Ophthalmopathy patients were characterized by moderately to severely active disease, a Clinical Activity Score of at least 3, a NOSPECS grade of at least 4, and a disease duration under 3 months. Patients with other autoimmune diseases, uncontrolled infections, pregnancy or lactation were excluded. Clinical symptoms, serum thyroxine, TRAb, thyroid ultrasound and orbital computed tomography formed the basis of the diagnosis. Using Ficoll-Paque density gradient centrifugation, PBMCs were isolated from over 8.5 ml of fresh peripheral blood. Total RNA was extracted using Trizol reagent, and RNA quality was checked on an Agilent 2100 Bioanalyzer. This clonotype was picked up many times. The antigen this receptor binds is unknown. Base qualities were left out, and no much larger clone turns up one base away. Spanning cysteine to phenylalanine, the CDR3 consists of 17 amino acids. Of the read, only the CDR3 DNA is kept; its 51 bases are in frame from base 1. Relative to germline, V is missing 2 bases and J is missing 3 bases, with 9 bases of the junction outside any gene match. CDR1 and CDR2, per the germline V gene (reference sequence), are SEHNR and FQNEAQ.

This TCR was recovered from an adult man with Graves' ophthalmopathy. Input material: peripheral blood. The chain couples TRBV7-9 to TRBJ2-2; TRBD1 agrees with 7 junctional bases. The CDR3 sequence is CASSLWAEGADTGELFF. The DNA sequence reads TGTGCCAGCAGCTTATGGGCAGAGGGGGCCGACACCGGGGAGCTGTTTTTT. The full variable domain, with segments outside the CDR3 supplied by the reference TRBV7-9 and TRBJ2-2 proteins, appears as DTGVSQNPRHKITKRGQNVTFRCDPISEHNRLYWYRQTLGQGPEFLTYFQNEAQLEKSRLLSDRFSAERPKGSFSTLEIQRTEQGDSAMYLCASSLWAEGADTGELFFGEGSRLTVL.